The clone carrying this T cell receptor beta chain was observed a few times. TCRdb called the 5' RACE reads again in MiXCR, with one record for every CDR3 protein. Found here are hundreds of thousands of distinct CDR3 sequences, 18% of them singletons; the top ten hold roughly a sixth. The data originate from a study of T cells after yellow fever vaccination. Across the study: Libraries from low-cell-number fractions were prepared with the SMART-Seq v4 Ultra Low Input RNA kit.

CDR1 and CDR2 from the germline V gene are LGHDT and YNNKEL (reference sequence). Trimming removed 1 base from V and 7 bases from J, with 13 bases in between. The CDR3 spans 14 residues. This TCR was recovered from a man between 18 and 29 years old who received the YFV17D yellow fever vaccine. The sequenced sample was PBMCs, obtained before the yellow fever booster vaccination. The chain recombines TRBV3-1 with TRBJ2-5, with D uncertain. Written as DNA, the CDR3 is TGTGCCAGCAGCCAAGCGGACCTCTCCCGGACCCAGTACTTC. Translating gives CASSQADLSRTQYF.